Following are 18 T cell receptor beta chains from one sample sequenced in a study of blood T cell repertoires in COVID-19. The assay was immunoSEQ multiplex PCR, and TCRdb's table has in-frame clones only and misses some. Of approximately 480,000 clones listed, roughly 89% were seen once; the top ten hold around 0.95%. Input material: peripheral blood. The receptor source for this set is a man aged 18 to 29 with COVID-19, enrolled during active disease.

The chain uses TRBV9 and TRBJ1-3; D not resolved. Germline values: CDR1 SGDLS, CDR2 YYNGEE. Trimming shortened V by 2 bases and J by 0 bases, and 6 bases separated the two germline ends. The length of the CDR3 is 14 residues. DNA for the CDR3: TGTGCCAGCAGCGTCCCTAACTCTGGAAACACCATATATTTT. Amino acid sequence: CASSVPNSGNTIYF.

The chain is built from TRBV6-2 or TRBV6-3 and TRBJ2-7; D is possibly TRBD2 (5 bases). Between the trimmed V and J ends, which lost 1 base and 5 bases, there was a span of 21 bases. CDR1 and CDR2 (germline): MNHEY, SVGEGT. CDR3 length: 17 residues. Here the CDR3 reads CASSYWEIGGPVDEQYF. The CDR3 DNA reads as TGTGCCAGCAGTTACTGGGAGATCGGCGGACCCGTCGACGAGCAGTACTTC.

The V and J genes are TRBV6-1 and TRBJ2-2, with D tentatively TRBD2 (6 bases). The V end was cut by 3 bases, the J end by 6 bases, with 8 bases between. Germline assignment: CDR1 MNHNS and CDR2 SASEGT. The CDR3 is 13 amino acids. For the CDR3, the DNA is TGTGCCAGCAGTGATCCGGGAGCCGGGGAGCTGTTTTTT. This gives the protein CASSDPGAGELFF.

This clone appeared a single time. V usage is TRBV7-9 and J usage is TRBJ1-6; possibly TRBD1 for D (5 bases). The length of the CDR3 is 16 residues. Per the germline V gene, CDR1 is SEHNR and CDR2 is FQNEAQ (reference sequence). The ends were cut back, 1 base at V and 9 bases at J, with 16 bases in the middle. CDR3 sequence: CASSLEVGGVGSPLHF. The CDR3 DNA sequence: TGTGCCAGCAGCTTAGAAGTGGGGGGAGTCGGTTCACCCCTCCACTTT. Looking up the rest from reference TRBV7-9 and TRBJ1-6 gives the full variable domain: DTGVSQNPRHKITKRGQNVTFRCDPISEHNRLYWYRQTLGQGPEFLTYFQNEAQLEKSRLLSDRFSAERPKGSFSTLEIQRTEQGDSAMYLCASSLEVGGVGSPLHFGNGTRLTVT.

About this clone itself: This specimen includes other DNA sequences encoding the same CDR3. The chain carries TRBV19 and TRBJ2-7; 8 bases match TRBD2. This CDR3 region has 14 residues. Per germline, CDR1 LNHDA and CDR2 SQIVND (reference sequence). The J segment lost 0 bases and the V segment lost 5 bases, leaving 3 bases of the junction unmatched. The CDR3 bases are TGTGCCAGTAGTCCGAGCGGGGGCTCCTACGAGCAGTACTTC. This encodes CASSPSGGSYEQYF.

The chain combines TRBV19 with TRBJ2-3; a weak D match, TRBD2 (6 bases). The CDR3 sequence is 15 residues long. The germline V and J ends were trimmed by 3 bases and 2 bases, with 12 bases remaining between them. Germline CDR1 is LNHDA and CDR2 is SQIVND (reference sequence). The CDR3 loop reads CASSISGVATDTQYF. In nucleotides, the CDR3 is TGTGCCAGTAGTATTTCGGGAGTTGCCACAGATACGCAGTATTTT. The entire variable domain, with the rest obtained from reference TRBV19 and TRBJ2-3, is as follows: DGGITQSPKYLFRKEGQNVTLSCEQNLNHDAMYWYRQDPGQGLRLIYYSQIVNDFQKGDIAEGYSVSREKKESFPLTVTSAQKNPTAFYLCASSISGVATDTQYFGPGTRLTVL.

CDR3 nucleotides: TGTGCCAGCAGTTACTCGCGGAGTCCAAACACTGAAGCTTTCTTT. Translated: CASSYSRSPNTEAFF. The chain uses TRBV6-5 and TRBJ1-1, with D uncertain. V lost 0 bases to trimming and J lost 2 bases, with 10 bases between them. Germline values: CDR1 MNHEY, CDR2 SVGAGI. CDR3 size: 15 residues.

This chain uses TRBV6-5 with TRBJ2-3; possible D gene TRBD1, 5 bases. Trimming stripped 7 bases from V and 0 bases from J, with 14 bases between. The germline gives CDR1 MNHEY, CDR2 SVGAGI. There are 15 residues in the CDR3. CDR3 protein: CASTWTPTSTDTQYF. The CDR3 DNA sequence: TGTGCCAGCACTTGGACACCTACAAGCACAGATACGCAGTATTTT.

The V and J genes are TRBV15 and TRBJ2-5, with D unresolved. V lost 1 base, J lost 4 bases, and 7 bases lay in between. The CDR3 is made up of 13 amino acids. The germline V gene has CDR1 LNHNV and CDR2 YYDKDF (reference sequence). The CDR3 sequence is CATSRGPGETQYF. The CDR3 coding sequence is TGTGCCACCAGCAGAGGTCCGGGAGAGACCCAGTACTTC. The full variable domain, with the rest looked up from reference TRBV15 and TRBJ2-5, is DAMVIQNPRYQVTQFGKPVTLSCSQTLNHNVMYWYQQKSSQAPKLLFHYYDKDFNNEADTPDNFQSRRPNTSFCFLDIRSPGLGDTAMYLCATSRGPGETQYFGPGTRLLVL.

The chain joins TRBV3-1 (or the pseudogene TRBV3-2) to TRBJ1-2; 11 nucleotides agree with TRBD1. V lost 4 bases, J lost 6 bases, and 10 bases stayed unmatched. CDR1 is LGHDT, CDR2 YNNKEL, per germline (reference sequence). This CDR3 comprises 16 residues. The CDR3 coding sequence is TGTGCCAGCAGCCCGGACGGGACAGGGGGTCGGCATGGCTACACCTTC. Translating it yields CASSPDGTGGRHGYTF.

The chain carries TRBV5-1 and TRBJ2-7; 9 nucleotides align to TRBD2. V lost 4 bases and J lost 2; bases outside the gene matches: 10. The CDR3 is made up of 16 amino acids. Germline V gene lookup returns CDR1 SGHRS and CDR2 YFSETQ. For the CDR3, the DNA is TGCGCCAGCAGCCCCTATACTAGCGGGCCGGCCTACGAGCAGTACTTC. This codes for CASSPYTSGPAYEQYF.

This chain joins TRBV15 and TRBJ1-2; D is unresolved. Trimming removed 5 bases from V and 0 bases from J, with 19 bases in between. Germline V CDR1 and CDR2: LNHNV, YYDKDF (reference sequence). The CDR3 runs to 17 residues. Here the CDR3 reads CATSPQPAVNPNYGYTF. In nucleotides, the CDR3 is TGTGCCACCAGCCCCCAGCCGGCGGTTAATCCTAACTATGGCTACACCTTC.

This clone was detected a few times. This chain uses TRBV7-9 with TRBJ2-2; 8 bases align to TRBD2. J was trimmed by 4 bases and V by 5 bases; bases with no gene match: 12. The CDR3 is 17 amino acids. Germline-derived CDR1 and CDR2 are SEHNR and FQNEAQ (reference sequence). The CDR3 DNA sequence: TGTGCCAGCAGCGCCCGGGATTGGACTAGCCTCACCGGGGAGCTGTTTTTT. This codes for CASSARDWTSLTGELFF.

The chain recombines TRBV5-4 with TRBJ2-5, with TRBD1 as a possible D gene (6 bases). The ends were cut back, 3 bases at V and 2 bases at J, with 8 bases in the middle. Germline loops: CDR1 SGHNT, CDR2 YYREEE (reference sequence). The CDR3 totals 13 residues. The CDR3 DNA is TGTGCCAGCAGCTACGGACAGCAAGAGACCCAGTACTTC. It specifies CASSYGQQETQYF.

The chain combines TRBV7-2 with TRBJ1-2, with TRBD1 identical over 9 bases. The CDR3 has 17 amino acids. Germline V gene data show CDR1 as SGHTA and CDR2 as FQGNSA. The junction had 8 bases not matched to a gene; V was cut back by 1 base and J by 2 bases. CDR3: CASSLDPGTGLNYGYTF. DNA for the CDR3: TGTGCCAGCAGCTTAGATCCGGGGACAGGGCTGAACTATGGCTACACCTTC.

This chain links TRBV27 with TRBJ2-3; 13 bases are a match to TRBD2. Germline V gene lookup returns CDR1 MNHEY and CDR2 SMNVEV (reference sequence). The V and J ends lost 4 bases and 4 bases, in that order; junction bases with no gene match: 5. The CDR3 sequence is 16 residues long. This CDR3 is CASSYALAGGPDTQYF. The DNA of the CDR3 is TGTGCCAGCAGTTACGCACTAGCGGGGGGGCCAGATACGCAGTATTTT.

The chain combines TRBV2 with TRBJ2-5; D not certain. The CDR3 runs 14 residues. Trimming stripped 5 bases from V and 3 bases from J, with 13 bases between. Germline V gene sequence: CDR1 SNHLY, CDR2 FYNNEI. For the CDR3, the DNA is TGTGCCAGCAGTCCCGACTGGAACAAAGAGACCCAGTACTTC. Its translation: CASSPDWNKETQYF.

The chain recombines TRBV10-3 with TRBJ1-5; maybe TRBD1 (6 bases). The germline V and J ends were trimmed by 6 bases and 6 bases, with 12 bases remaining between them. The CDR3 totals 13 residues. Germline CDR1 and CDR2: ENHRY and SYGVKD. CDR3 in DNA: TGTGCCATCAGACAGGGAGTGGGTCAGCCCCAGCATTTT. Translated: CAIRQGVGQPQHF.